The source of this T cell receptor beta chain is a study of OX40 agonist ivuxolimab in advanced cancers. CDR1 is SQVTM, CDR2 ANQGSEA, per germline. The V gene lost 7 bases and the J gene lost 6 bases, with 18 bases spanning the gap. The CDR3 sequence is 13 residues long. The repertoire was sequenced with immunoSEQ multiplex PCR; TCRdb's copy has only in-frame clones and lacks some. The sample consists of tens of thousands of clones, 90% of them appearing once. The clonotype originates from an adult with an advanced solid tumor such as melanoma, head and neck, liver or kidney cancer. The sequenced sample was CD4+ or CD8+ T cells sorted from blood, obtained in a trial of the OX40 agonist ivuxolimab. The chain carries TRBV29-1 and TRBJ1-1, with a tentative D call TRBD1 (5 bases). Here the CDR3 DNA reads TGCAGCGCCAGGGCCCCTCCGGACCCTGAAGCTTTCTTT. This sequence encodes CSARAPPDPEAFF.